One TCR beta chain is described in this entry. As yet, its antigen is unknown. The data were taken from a study of T cell responses to AZD1222 COVID-19 vaccine. Points from the study as a whole: Distributed over spike, vaccine-associated CD4 TCRs predominated at 160-218 and 743-854. Per reports, nearly half of all spike-specific TCRs target regions that are unmutated in variants. Sampling captured repertoires only after the peak T cell response. Only a handful of AZD1222 recipients tested seropositive at baseline.

This CDR3 is built from 16 residues. CDR1 and CDR2 (germline): MDHEN, SYDVKM. Trimming cost V 3 bases and J 0 bases, with 12 bases left between them. The method was immunoSEQ multiplex PCR; TCRdb's version includes in-frame clones alone and lacks a portion of them. Seen here are about 82,000 clones, 80% to 95% observed once, and the top ten hold roughly 3%. Sample: peripheral blood, taken 28 days after the second AZD1222 dose. The receptor was isolated from an adult who received the AZD1222 COVID-19 vaccine. V gene TRBV28 combines with J gene TRBJ1-5; no reliable D call. The CDR3 loop is CASSFQTANSNQPQHF. The CDR3 DNA sequence: TGTGCCAGCAGTTTTCAAACAGCAAATAGCAATCAGCCCCAGCATTTT.